This T cell receptor (beta chain) was recovered during a study of blood T cells in healthy people across ages. The second PCR ran about 7 to 12 cycles with a sample-barcoded 5' primer and J-beta primers. TCRdb used MiXCR to reprocess the 5' RACE reads, holding one entry per CDR3 protein. Among some 710,000 distinct CDR3 sequences listed, about 20% were seen once. The ends were cut back, 6 bases at V and 0 bases at J, with 12 bases in the middle. Germline V gene data show CDR1 as MDHEN and CDR2 as SYDVKM. CDR3 length equals 15 residues. The chain employs TRBV28 and TRBJ1-3, with a weak D call TRBD1 (6 bases). This clonotype was obtained from a man aged 70 or older in good health. The sample taken for sequencing was blood. The CDR3 DNA is TGTGCCAGCAGATACCAGGGGATCTCTGGAAACACCATATATTTT. This translates into CASRYQGISGNTIYF.